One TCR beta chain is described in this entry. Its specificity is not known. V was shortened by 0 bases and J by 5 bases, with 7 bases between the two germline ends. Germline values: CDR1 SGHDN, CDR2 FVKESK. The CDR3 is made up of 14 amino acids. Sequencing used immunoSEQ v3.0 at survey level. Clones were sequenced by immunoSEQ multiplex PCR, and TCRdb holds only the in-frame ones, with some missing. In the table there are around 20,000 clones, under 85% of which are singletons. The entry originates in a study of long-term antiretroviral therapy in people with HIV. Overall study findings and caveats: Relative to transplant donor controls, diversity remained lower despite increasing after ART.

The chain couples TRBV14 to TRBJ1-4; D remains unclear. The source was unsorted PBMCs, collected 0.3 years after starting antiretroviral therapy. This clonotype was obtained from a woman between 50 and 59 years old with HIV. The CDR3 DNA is TGTGCCAGCAGCCAAGATTTGAGGAATGAAAAACTGTTTTTT. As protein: CASSQDLRNEKLFF. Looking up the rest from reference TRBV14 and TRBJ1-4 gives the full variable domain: EAGVTQFPSHSVIEKGQTVTLRCDPISGHDNLYWYRRVMGKEIKFLLHFVKESKQDESGMPNNRFLAERTGGTYSTLKVQPAELEDSGVYFCASSQDLRNEKLFFGSGTQLSVL.